Below, 5 T cell receptor beta chains from the same sample are listed, as sequenced in a study of cytomegalovirus exposure and HLA in healthy donors. The PCR ran on 60 Vbeta and 13 Jbeta primers. Produced via immunoSEQ multiplex PCR; TCRdb's table is partial and in-frame only. Of 150,000 to 200,000 clones listed, approximately 84% are singletons. Material for sequencing was PBMCs. Source of these receptors: a girl under 18 in good health and CMV-seropositive.

The chain uses TRBV4-1 and TRBJ2-5, with D hard to call. The J call is uncertain, as TRBJ2-7 better fits the DNA end. This CDR3 has 12 amino acids. Germline V gene lookup returns CDR1 MGHRA and CDR2 YSYEKL. CDR3: CASSQDPHEQYF. The CDR3 coding sequence is TGCGCCAGCAGCCAAGATCCCCACGAGCAGTACTTC.

The V gene is TRBV5-1, the J gene TRBJ1-2; 10 bases align to TRBD1. This CDR3 region has 15 residues. Germline V gene data show CDR1 as SGHRS and CDR2 as YFSETQ. Trimming removed 0 bases from V and 4 bases from J; junction bases left unmatched: 3. The CDR3, as DNA: TGCGCCAGCAGCTTGGGGGACAGGGGAGGCTATGGCTACACCTTC. It yields the protein CASSLGDRGGYGYTF.

Turning to this clone: The sample carries other DNA sequences with the same CDR3. The V gene is TRBV9, the J gene TRBJ1-3; tentative D call: TRBD1 (6 bases). Trimming removed 0 bases from V and 8 bases from J, with 15 bases in between. The V gene's germline CDR1 is SGDLS and CDR2 YYNGEE. The CDR3 consists of 15 residues. The CDR3 nucleotides are TGTGCCAGCAGCGTAGCTCTAGCAGGGGCTCACACCATATATTTT. It translates to CASSVALAGAHTIYF.

The gene calls are TRBV30 and TRBJ1-1; D not resolved. Germline lookup yields CDR1 GTSNPN and CDR2 SVGIG (reference sequence). The CDR3 runs to 13 residues. The V gene lost 4 bases and the J gene lost 1 base, with 10 bases spanning the gap. The CDR3 DNA reads TGTGCCTGGATGGGCAGCAAGAACACTGAAGCTTTCTTT. Amino acid sequence: CAWMGSKNTEAFF. Filled out from reference TRBV30 and TRBJ1-1, the complete variable domain reads SQTIHQWPATLVQPVGSPLSLECTVEGTSNPNLYWYRQAAGRGLQLLFYSVGIGQISSEVPQNLSASRPQDRQFILSSKKLLLSDSGFYLCAWMGSKNTEAFFGQGTRLTVV.

The chain employs TRBV10-3 and TRBJ1-2; 7 bases match TRBD1. V lost 6 bases to trimming and J lost 3 bases; unmatched junction nucleotides: 10. CDR3 size: 15 residues. Germline lookup yields CDR1 ENHRY and CDR2 SYGVKD. CDR3 nucleotides: TGTGCCATCAGCGACCTATGGGACAGCGACTATGGCTACACCTTC. Protein sequence: CAISDLWDSDYGYTF.